This TCR beta chain stems from a study of control samples from healthy donors and cancer patients. Per the germline V gene, CDR1 is LNHDA and CDR2 is SQIVND (reference sequence). The CDR3 runs to 12 residues. V was pared by 5 bases and J by 14 bases, with 10 bases of the junction left unmatched. Sequencing was performed with immunoSEQ multiplex PCR; in TCRdb, only in-frame clones are kept and a portion is missing. Of 400,000 to 450,000 clones listed, 75% to 95% are singletons. The chain uses TRBV19 and TRBJ2-3; 7 nucleotides align to TRBD1. Sequencing was carried out using PBMCs. This TCR was recovered from a middle-aged man with head and neck cancer. The CDR3 loop is CASSPRDRSPYF. For the CDR3, the DNA is TGTGCCAGTAGTCCTCGGGACAGAAGTCCGTATTTT.